This is a list of T cell receptor beta chains from one sample in a study of graft-versus-host responses after intestinal transplantation. For these TCRs, the target antigens are not known. Clones were sequenced by immunoSEQ multiplex PCR, and TCRdb holds only the in-frame ones, with some missing. The sample yields some 86,000 clones, about 87% seen once. The sample consisted of unstimulated CD4+ T cells sorted from spleen or lymph node cells, taken before transplant. These receptors originate from a human donor who was the organ donor for an intestinal transplant. CDR3s include the opening cysteine and the closing phenylalanine or tryptophan. Each record gives: D gene, clone size, V gene, J gene, CDR3 DNA, CDR3 protein. A D gene is named only where the DNA matches it firmly. Size is omitted from some rows. Given values are once, few, many or a class for expanded clones.

d_call: -
clone_size: -
v_call: TRBV11-3
j_call: TRBJ2-5
cdr3_nt: TGTGCCACTGGGGCCGAGGAGACCCAGTACTTC
cdr3_aa: CATGAEETQYF

d_call: TRBD1
clone_size: -
v_call: TRBV11-2
j_call: TRBJ1-2
cdr3_nt: TGTGCCAGCAGCCGAGGACAGGGGTATGGCTACACCTTC
cdr3_aa: CASSRGQGYGYTF

d_call: TRBD2
clone_size: few
v_call: TRBV7-8
j_call: TRBJ2-3
cdr3_nt: TGTGCCAGCAGCTGGGGACTAGCGGTGCCGAGGCGCACAGATACGCAGTATTTT
cdr3_aa: CASSWGLAVPRRTDTQYF

d_call: TRBD2
clone_size: -
v_call: TRBV10-3
j_call: TRBJ2-3
cdr3_nt: TGTGCCATCAGTGTGGTGGCGGGGGGGCCCTCAGATACGCAGTATTTT
cdr3_aa: CAISVVAGGPSDTQYF

d_call: TRBD1
clone_size: -
v_call: TRBV9
j_call: TRBJ1-6
cdr3_nt: TGTGCCAGCAGCGTGGGGACAGGACGGACACCCCTCCACTTT
cdr3_aa: CASSVGTGRTPLHF

d_call: TRBD1
clone_size: few
v_call: TRBV5-6
j_call: TRBJ2-7
cdr3_nt: TGTGCCAGCACCGGGACAGGGAAGGACGAGCAGTACTTC
cdr3_aa: CASTGTGKDEQYF

d_call: TRBD2
clone_size: -
v_call: TRBV7-3
j_call: TRBJ2-3
cdr3_nt: TGTGCCAGCAGCCTCCGGGGGGAGGATACGCAGTATTTT
cdr3_aa: CASSLRGEDTQYF

d_call: -
clone_size: -
v_call: TRBV7-7
j_call: TRBJ2-5
cdr3_nt: TGTGCTAGCAGCCGGGGGTCTCAAGAGACCCAGTACTTC
cdr3_aa: CASSRGSQETQYF

d_call: TRBD1
clone_size: -
v_call: TRBV2
j_call: TRBJ1-1
cdr3_nt: TGTGCCAGCACAGGGACAGCGAACACTGAAGCTTTCTTT
cdr3_aa: CASTGTANTEAFF

d_call: -
clone_size: -
v_call: TRBV5-6
j_call: TRBJ2-3
cdr3_nt: TGTGCCAGCAGCTTCCTTCAACGGTACACAGATACGCAGTATTTT
cdr3_aa: CASSFLQRYTDTQYF

d_call: -
clone_size: -
v_call: TRBV9
j_call: TRBJ2-2
cdr3_nt: TGTGCCAGCAGCGAGGGGGGACTATTGAACACCGGGGAGCTGTTTTTT
cdr3_aa: CASSEGGLLNTGELFF

d_call: TRBD2
clone_size: once
v_call: TRBV9
j_call: TRBJ2-1
cdr3_nt: TGTGCCAGCAGCGTCAGACTAGCGGGGGGACAAAGCTCCTACAATGAGCAGTTCTTC
cdr3_aa: CASSVRLAGGQSSYNEQFF

d_call: TRBD1
clone_size: -
v_call: TRBV7-2
j_call: TRBJ1-2
cdr3_nt: TGTGCCAGCAGCCCGCGGACAGGACCCCTCAAGGGCTACACCTTC
cdr3_aa: CASSPRTGPLKGYTF

d_call: -
clone_size: -
v_call: TRBV10-3
j_call: TRBJ1-3
cdr3_nt: TGTGCCATCAGTGGGGGCGCGGACACCATATATTTT
cdr3_aa: CAISGGADTIYF

d_call: -
clone_size: -
v_call: TRBV28
j_call: TRBJ1-4
cdr3_nt: TGTGCCAGCAGCGTGACACGTCCGAATGAAAAACTGTTTTTT
cdr3_aa: CASSVTRPNEKLFF

d_call: TRBD1
clone_size: -
v_call: TRBV7-8
j_call: TRBJ2-7
cdr3_nt: TGTGCCAGCAGCTTGATCGACAGGGCCGAGCAGTACTTC
cdr3_aa: CASSLIDRAEQYF

d_call: -
clone_size: -
v_call: TRBV4-2
j_call: TRBJ2-7
cdr3_nt: TGTGCCAGCAGCCAAGGAAAAGGGGGGGGGTACGAGCAGTACTTC
cdr3_aa: CASSQGKGGGYEQYF

d_call: TRBD1
clone_size: -
v_call: TRBV6-1
j_call: TRBJ2-3
cdr3_nt: TGTGCCAGCAGGTGGACAGGAAACACAGATACGCAGTATTTT
cdr3_aa: CASRWTGNTDTQYF

d_call: TRBD2
clone_size: -
v_call: TRBV5-1
j_call: TRBJ2-1
cdr3_nt: TGCGCCAGCAGCCCTGGACTAGAAGGTTCAGAGTTCTTC
cdr3_aa: CASSPGLEGSEFF

d_call: -
clone_size: -
v_call: TRBV14
j_call: TRBJ1-1
cdr3_nt: TGTGCCAGCAGCCAACTGGGTGCGGCGAGCACTGAAGCTTTCTTT
cdr3_aa: CASSQLGAASTEAFF

d_call: TRBD1
clone_size: -
v_call: TRBV11-2
j_call: TRBJ2-5
cdr3_nt: TGTGCCAGCAGAGGACAGGGAGGTCGGGAGACCCAGTACTTC
cdr3_aa: CASRGQGGRETQYF

d_call: -
clone_size: once
v_call: TRBV11-3
j_call: TRBJ2-1
cdr3_nt: TGTGCCAGCAGCTTAGGCCGGGGATTGCGGAAGCAGTTCTTC
cdr3_aa: CASSLGRGLRKQFF